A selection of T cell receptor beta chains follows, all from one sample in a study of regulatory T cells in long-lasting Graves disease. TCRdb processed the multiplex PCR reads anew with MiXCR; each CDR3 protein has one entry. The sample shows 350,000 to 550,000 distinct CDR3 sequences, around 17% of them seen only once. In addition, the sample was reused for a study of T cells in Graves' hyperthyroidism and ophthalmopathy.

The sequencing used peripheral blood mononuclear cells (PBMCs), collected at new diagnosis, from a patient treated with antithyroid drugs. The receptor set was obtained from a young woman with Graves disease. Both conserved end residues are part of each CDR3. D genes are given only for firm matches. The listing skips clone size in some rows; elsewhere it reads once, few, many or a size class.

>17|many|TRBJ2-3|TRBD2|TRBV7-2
CASSLPGLAGVTDTQYF
TGTGCCAGCAGCTTACCGGGACTAGCGGGAGTCACAGATACGCAGTATTTT
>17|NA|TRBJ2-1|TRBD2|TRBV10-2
CASSESRLAAGGNEQFF
TGCGCCAGCAGTGAGTCCCGACTAGCGGCGGGTGGGAATGAGCAGTTCTTC
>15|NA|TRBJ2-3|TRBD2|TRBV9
CASSVDGRGANTQYF
TGTGCCAGCAGCGTAGACGGGAGGGGGGCGAATACGCAGTATTTT
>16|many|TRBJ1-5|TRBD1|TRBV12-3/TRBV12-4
CASSPSTGGPDQPQHF
TGTGCCAGCAGTCCCTCGACAGGGGGCCCAGATCAGCCCCAGCATTTT
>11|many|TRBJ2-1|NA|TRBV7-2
CASSQDNEQFF
TGTGCCAGCAGCCAGGACAATGAGCAGTTCTTC
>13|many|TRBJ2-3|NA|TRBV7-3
CASSLNSGDTQYF
TGTGCCAGCAGCTTAAACAGTGGAGATACGCAGTATTTT
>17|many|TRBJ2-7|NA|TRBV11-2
CASSLARGGGKPYEQYF
TGTGCCAGCAGCTTAGCCCGAGGCGGCGGAAAACCCTACGAGCAGTACTTC
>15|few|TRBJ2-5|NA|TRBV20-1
CSARSGGRGGETQYF
TGCAGTGCTAGGAGTGGGGGAAGAGGGGGAGAGACCCAGTACTTC
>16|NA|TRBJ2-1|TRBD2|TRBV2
CASSDRTSGRVNEQFF
TGTGCCAGCAGTGACCGAACTAGCGGGAGGGTCAATGAGCAGTTCTTC
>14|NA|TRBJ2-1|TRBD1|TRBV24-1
CATGRDRGSNEQFF
TGTGCCACCGGCCGGGACAGGGGTAGCAATGAGCAGTTCTTC
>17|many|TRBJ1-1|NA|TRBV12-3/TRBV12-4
CASSFSSWNRPNTEAFF
TGTGCCAGCAGTTTCTCGTCTTGGAACAGGCCCAACACTGAAGCTTTCTTT
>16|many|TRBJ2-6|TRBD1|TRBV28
CATTGGGSSGANVLTF
TGTGCCACCACAGGGGGCGGTAGCTCTGGGGCCAACGTCCTGACTTTC
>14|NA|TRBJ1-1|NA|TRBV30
CAWIRLVGNTEAFF
TGTGCCTGGATTAGACTGGTGGGGAACACTGAAGCTTTCTTT
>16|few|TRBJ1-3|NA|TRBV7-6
CASSLGVAGYGNTIYF
TGTGCCAGCAGCTTAGGGGTAGCCGGTTATGGAAACACCATATATTTT
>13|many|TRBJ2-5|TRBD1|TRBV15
CATDDRGRETQYF
TGTGCCACCGACGACAGGGGGCGGGAGACCCAGTACTTC
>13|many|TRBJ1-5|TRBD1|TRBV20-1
CSARRDRNQPQHF
TGCAGTGCTCGCCGGGACAGAAATCAGCCCCAGCATTTT